This T cell receptor beta chain was captured in a study of blood T cell repertoires in COVID-19. Whole-study context: From T cells, B-cell-depleted T cells, or PBMCs came the material, which was cDNA or gDNA.

Original methodology: Quantification of nucleated cells was approximated via reference gene primer amplification. Libraries were prepared by immunoSEQ multiplex PCR; TCRdb keeps only in-frame clonotypes and omits some of them. The DNA was the basis for D and trimming; V, J and clone size are from that table. Of more than 250,000 clones in the sample, approximately 83% were seen once. The CDR3 spans 16 residues. From germline, CDR1 is SGHAT and CDR2 FQNNGV. V gave up 4 bases and J gave up 7 bases; unmatched junction bases: 13. This receptor was identified in a man aged 25 to 40 who had recovered from COVID-19. The V call is TRBV11-2, the J call TRBJ2-5, with TRBD1 identical over 9 bases. Sample: PBMCs or T cells enriched from blood (not recorded which). The CDR3 nucleotides read TGTGCCAGCAGCTCCTACGCTGGGACAGGGTTCGTGACCCAGTACTTC. This encodes CASSSYAGTGFVTQYF.